Below, 24 T cell receptor beta chains from the same sample are listed, as sequenced in a study of blood T cell repertoires in COVID-19 (dated by TCRdb to about 2020). Preparation of the library involved the immunoSEQ multiplex PCR assay. TCRdb holds this immuneACCESS table with in-frame rearrangements only. Some clones are missing; in checked studies, unresolved V genes explain under half, and the rest has no known cause. A total of about 190,000 clones appear in this sample, 70% to 85% of them only once. The ten largest clones capture under 6.5% of the sample. The sample was PBMCs or T cells enriched from blood (not recorded which). Receptors originate from a woman aged 55-75 years with acute COVID-19.

This chain uses TRBV7-9 with TRBJ1-5; D unclear. The germline V and J ends were trimmed by 1 base and 5 bases, with 15 bases remaining between them. From germline, CDR1 is SEHNR and CDR2 FQNEAQ (reference sequence). CDR3 length: 16 amino acids. CDR3 DNA: TGTGCCAGCAGCTTAGGTACGGGAACTTTGGATCAGCCCCAGCATTTT. Its translation is CASSLGTGTLDQPQHF.

This clone has a single count. J is TRBJ2-3 and V is TRBV5-1; no clear D. CDR1 is SGHRS, CDR2 YFSETQ, per germline. The germline V and J ends were trimmed by 0 bases and 5 bases, with 13 bases remaining between them. The CDR3 is 15 amino acids. The DNA for the CDR3 is TGCGCCAGCAGCTTGGACTACCCACCTATAGATACGCAGTATTTT. It encodes CASSLDYPPIDTQYF.

In its sample, this clone was seen a few times. The chain couples TRBV5-6 to TRBJ1-5; 7 nucleotides agree with TRBD1. V dropped 4 bases and J dropped 5; count of bases not matched to a gene: 3. In germline, CDR1 is SGHDT, CDR2 YYEEEE. The CDR3 runs 13 residues. The chain's CDR3 is CASSLDRDQPQHF. CDR3 sequence (DNA): TGTGCCAGCAGCCTTGACAGGGATCAGCCCCAGCATTTT.

The chain joins TRBV19 to TRBJ2-1, with D unclear. This CDR3 region has 15 residues. V lost 3 bases and J 2 bases, leaving 11 bases between the germline ends. Germline lookup yields CDR1 LNHDA and CDR2 SQIVND (reference sequence). As DNA, the CDR3 is TGTGCCAGTAGTATTGAGGCGACCACCTACAATGAGCAGTTCTTC. Translated, it gives CASSIEATTYNEQFF.

The chain recombines TRBV27 with TRBJ2-1; D perhaps matches TRBD1 (5 bases). Between the trimmed V and J ends, which lost 2 bases and 2 bases, there was a span of 7 bases. There are 14 residues in the CDR3. Germline V gene data show CDR1 as MNHEY and CDR2 as SMNVEV (reference sequence). The CDR3 spells CASSLTGTYNEQFF. DNA of the CDR3: TGTGCCAGCAGTTTAACAGGAACCTACAATGAGCAGTTCTTC.

The chain recombines TRBV19 with TRBJ1-4; 8 bases map to TRBD1. There are 17 residues in the CDR3. Unmatched junction bases numbered 4, after V lost 1 base and J lost 0 bases. The germline V gene encodes CDR1 LNHDA and CDR2 SQIVND (reference sequence). The CDR3 DNA sequence: TGTGCCAGTAGTATAGCCGGGACAGGAGCAACTAATGAAAAACTGTTTTTT. Encoded protein: CASSIAGTGATNEKLFF.

This clone was seen a handful of times. This chain links TRBV6-5 with TRBJ2-1; TRBD2 might be the D (5 bases). V lost 7 bases and J lost 7, with 11 bases in between. Germline values: CDR1 MNHEY, CDR2 SVGAGI. The CDR3 runs to 12 residues. CDR3 nucleotide sequence: TGTGCCAGCACCGGACTCCTTAATGAGCAGTTCTTC. The encoded protein is CASTGLLNEQFF.

This clone was seen just once. The chain couples TRBV6-2 or TRBV6-3 to TRBJ1-6; D is unclear. V lost 1 base and J 14 bases, leaving 9 bases between the germline ends. Germline V gives CDR1 MNHEY, CDR2 SVGEGT. This CDR3 is built from 12 residues. The CDR3 sequence: CASSYLSPALHF. In DNA form, the CDR3 reads TGTGCCAGCAGTTACTTATCGCCGGCCCTCCACTTT.

The chain combines TRBV5-5 with TRBJ1-2; D ambiguous. Germline lookup yields CDR1 SGHKS and CDR2 YYEKEE (reference sequence). This CDR3 region has 15 residues. With 0 bases removed from V and 4 bases from J, the gap between germline ends came to 13 bases. The CDR3 DNA reads as TGTGCCAGCAGCTTGGAAGGGAGGAATAGCTATGGCTACACCTTC. Protein sequence: CASSLEGRNSYGYTF.

This chain joins TRBV28 and TRBJ1-2; D unresolved. Trimming cost V 5 bases and J 4 bases, with 11 bases left between them. Germline V gene lookup returns CDR1 MDHEN and CDR2 SYDVKM. The CDR3 totals 13 residues. The CDR3 DNA follows: TGTGCCAGCAGTACGACCGGGATCTATGGCTACACCTTC. It encodes CASSTTGIYGYTF.

This clone was seen only once. The chain is built from TRBV30 and TRBJ2-1, with 8 bases that match TRBD1. CDR3 length: 15 residues. V lost 3 bases and J lost 4; bases outside the gene matches: 8. Germline lookup yields CDR1 GTSNPN and CDR2 SVGIG (reference sequence). As DNA, the CDR3 is TGTGCCTGGAGATCGACAGGGGCTCGGTACAATGAGCAGTTCTTC. Protein product: CAWRSTGARYNEQFF.

The chain recombines TRBV7-2 with TRBJ2-7; TRBD2 aligns across 9 bases. The CDR3 extends over 15 amino acids. Germline V gene sequence: CDR1 SGHTA, CDR2 FQGNSA. V dropped 4 bases and J dropped 6; count of bases not matched to a gene: 10. CDR3 in DNA: TGTGCCAGCAGCTCAGTAGCGGGAGAATGGGCCGAGCAGTACTTC. Protein product: CASSSVAGEWAEQYF.

The V call is TRBV2, the J call TRBJ1-2; tentatively, D is TRBD1 (5 bases). V lost 6 bases, J lost 7 bases, and 12 bases lay in between. The V gene's germline CDR1 is SNHLY and CDR2 FYNNEI. The CDR3 extends over 12 amino acids. The CDR3 is CASSQGKGGYTF. The CDR3 DNA follows: TGTGCCAGCAGCCAGGGTAAAGGTGGCTACACCTTC.

V and J are TRBV5-1 and TRBJ2-2; 9 bases map to TRBD1. The CDR3 runs to 14 residues. The ends lost 5 bases at V and 4 bases at J; junction bases unmatched: 3. From germline, CDR1 is SGHRS and CDR2 YFSETQ. In nucleotides, the CDR3 is TGCGCCAGCAGATGGGGACAGGGCACCGGGGAGCTGTTTTTT. This sequence encodes CASRWGQGTGELFF. Supplemented by reference TRBV5-1 and TRBJ2-2, the full variable domain reads KAGVTQTPRYLIKTRGQQVTLSCSPISGHRSVSWYQQTPGQGLQFLFEYFSETQRNKGNFPGRFSGRQFSNSRSEMNVSTLELGDSALYLCASRWGQGTGELFFGEGSRLTVL.

In this sample, this clone turned up once. The J gene is TRBJ2-1, the V gene TRBV18, with D possibly TRBD1 on 5 matching bases. The CDR3 contains 14 residues. Trimming took 3 bases from V and 7 from J, leaving 13 bases between them. The V gene's germline CDR1 is KGHSH and CDR2 LQKENI. CDR3 sequence reads: CASSPLSGYNEQFF. For the CDR3, the DNA is TGTGCCAGCTCACCTCTCTCAGGGTATAATGAGCAGTTCTTC.

The chain has TRBV4-3 and TRBJ1-2, with a tentative D call TRBD1 (5 bases). The length of the CDR3 is 16 residues. Trimming stripped 0 bases from V and 7 bases from J, with 18 bases between. Germline CDR1 and CDR2: LGHNA and YSLEER. In DNA, the CDR3 is TGCGCCAGCAGCCAAGAAGGGGTTTTGAACTATGGTGGCTACACCTTC. This encodes CASSQEGVLNYGGYTF.

The rearrangement joins TRBV10-2 to TRBJ2-1, with 15 bases aligning to TRBD2. Trimming removed 4 bases from V and 7 bases from J; junction bases left unmatched: 14. CDR1 WSHSY and CDR2 SAAADI come from the germline V gene. The CDR3 covers 19 residues. The CDR3, as DNA: TGCGCCAGCAGTGGGGACTCGTGGACTAGCGGGGGGGCCGGGAATGAGCAGTTCTTC. Amino acids: CASSGDSWTSGGAGNEQFF.

This clone appeared a single time. This chain uses TRBV30 with TRBJ2-7; 8 bases line up with TRBD2. This CDR3 has 13 residues. The V segment lost 0 bases and the J segment 9 bases; nucleotides outside the gene matches: 7. CDR1 is GTSNPN, CDR2 SVGIG, per germline (reference sequence). The CDR3 DNA sequence: TGTGCCTGGAGTGTAGCGGGGGCGCAAGGGCAGTACGTC. This codes for CAWSVAGAQGQYV.

The J gene is TRBJ1-5, the V gene TRBV2, with D unclear. The CDR3 is made up of 14 amino acids. Germline CDR1 reads SNHLY; CDR2 reads FYNNEI. Trimming cost V 1 base and J 3 bases, with 7 bases left between them. The CDR3 DNA reads TGTGCCAGCAGTGAAGAGAGAGACAATCAGCCCCAGCATTTT. Translated: CASSEERDNQPQHF.

The V and J genes are TRBV19 and TRBJ1-1, with TRBD1 matching over 8 bases. The CDR3 runs 15 residues. With 2 bases clipped from V and 5 bases from J, the junction kept 7 bases outside the gene matches. The germline gives CDR1 LNHDA, CDR2 SQIVND (reference sequence). The CDR3 nucleotides read TGTGCCAGTAGTATACCCCAGGGGGCGTTAACTGAAGCTTTCTTT. This encodes CASSIPQGALTEAFF. Full variable domain (missing parts from reference TRBV19 and TRBJ1-1): DGGITQSPKYLFRKEGQNVTLSCEQNLNHDAMYWYRQDPGQGLRLIYYSQIVNDFQKGDIAEGYSVSREKKESFPLTVTSAQKNPTAFYLCASSIPQGALTEAFFGQGTRLTVV.

The chain employs TRBV7-9 and TRBJ2-2; D perhaps matches TRBD1 (5 bases). Trimming left V 5 bases short and J 5 bases short, with 9 bases between. This CDR3 is 13 amino acids long. The V gene's germline CDR1 is SEHNR and CDR2 FQNEAQ (reference sequence). CDR3 sequence (DNA): TGTGCCAGCAGCCCTGACAGTACCGGGGAGCTGTTTTTT. This codes for CASSPDSTGELFF.

The rearrangement joins TRBV9 to TRBJ2-7; 11 bases are shared with TRBD2. The CDR3 runs 17 residues. Losses at the gene ends were 0 bases for V and 7 bases for J; bases not matched to a gene: 12. CDR1 is SGDLS and CDR2 is YYNGEE in the germline V gene. The CDR3 loop is CASSVEASGRTGGEQYF. CDR3 nucleotides: TGTGCCAGCAGCGTAGAGGCTAGCGGGAGGACCGGGGGGGAGCAGTACTTC.

The rearrangement uses TRBV28 and TRBJ1-4; 7 nucleotides align to TRBD1. The V segment lost 3 bases and the J segment 10 bases; nucleotides outside the gene matches: 5. This CDR3 region has 13 residues. Germline-derived CDR1 and CDR2 are MDHEN and SYDVKM. DNA of the CDR3: TGTGCCAGCAGTTTTGGGACAGAGGGAAAACTGTTTTTT. Translating gives CASSFGTEGKLFF.

The rearrangement joins TRBV30 to TRBJ1-6; D gene uncertain. The CDR3 covers 12 residues. The germline V gene encodes CDR1 GTSNPN and CDR2 SVGIG (reference sequence). Between the trimmed V and J ends, which lost 0 bases and 12 bases, there was a span of 9 bases. The CDR3 here is CAWSVRGIPLHF. The CDR3 nucleotides read TGTGCCTGGAGTGTACGAGGCATACCCCTCCACTTT.